These 22 T cell receptor beta chains originate from one sample sequenced in a study of OX40 agonist ivuxolimab in advanced cancers. The data were produced by immunoSEQ multiplex PCR, yet TCRdb's version contains in-frame clones alone and is incomplete. Here the sample spans over 55,000 clones, 80% to 90% being singletons. The specimen comprised CD4+ or CD8+ T cells sorted from blood, sampled in a trial of the OX40 agonist ivuxolimab. These receptors all come from an adult with an advanced solid tumor such as melanoma, head and neck, liver or kidney cancer.

The chain has TRBV29-1 and TRBJ2-1; no clear D. Germline V CDR1 and CDR2: SQVTM, ANQGSEA. This CDR3 comprises 15 residues. V lost 2 bases and J 6 bases, leaving 17 bases between the germline ends. The CDR3 loop reads CSVELLTQRINEQFF. The CDR3 DNA reads TGCAGCGTTGAATTACTTACACAGAGAATCAATGAGCAGTTCTTC.

J is TRBJ1-1 and V is TRBV28; D remains unclear. Trimming removed 7 bases from V and 0 bases from J, with 24 bases in between. This CDR3 is 18 amino acids long. Looked up from germline, CDR1 is MDHEN and CDR2 is SYDVKM. CDR3 protein: CASILIIGDYGMNTEAFF. Here the CDR3 DNA reads TGTGCCAGCATTCTTATAATCGGGGATTACGGTATGAACACTGAAGCTTTCTTT.

The gene calls are TRBV6-5 and TRBJ1-1; D call uncertain. Per the germline V gene, CDR1 is MNHEY and CDR2 is SVGAGI. This CDR3 spans 15 amino acids. V shed 0 bases and J shed 1 base, with 9 bases lying between them. The CDR3 DNA reads as TGTGCCAGCAGTTACTCGGAGCAGAAGAACACTGAAGCTTTCTTT. Its translation: CASSYSEQKNTEAFF.

J is TRBJ1-3 and V is TRBV1; the listed D gene, TRBD1, was not tested against the DNA. TRBV1 is reported as a pseudogene. There are 17 residues in the CDR3. The CDR3 spells CTSSQGPGSSSGNTIYF. CDR3 nucleotide sequence: TGCACCAGCAGCCAAGGTCCAGGGTCCTCCTCTGGAAACACCATATATTTT.

This chain joins TRBV7-9 and TRBJ2-3; D may match TRBD1 or TRBD2 (5 bases each). V lost 4 bases, J lost 7 bases, and 15 bases lay in between. CDR1 is SEHNR, CDR2 FQNEAQ, per germline (reference sequence). This CDR3 comprises 14 residues. The CDR3 region has the DNA TGTGCCAGCAGCTCGGGGCAGGGTAAGCATACGCAGTATTTT. Translating it yields CASSSGQGKHTQYF.

The J gene is TRBJ1-4, the V gene TRBV10-3, with a weak D call TRBD1 (5 bases). The CDR3 is 15 amino acids. Germline-derived CDR1 and CDR2 are ENHRY and SYGVKD. V lost 6 bases, J lost 1 base, and 12 bases lay in between. The CDR3 DNA reads TGTGCCATCAGGGGGTCAGACAGAACTAATGAAAAACTGTTTTTT. It is translated as CAIRGSDRTNEKLFF.

The chain has TRBV30 and TRBJ2-1; D remains ambiguous. CDR1 GTSNPN and CDR2 SVGIG come from the germline V gene (reference sequence). Trimming shortened V by 3 bases and J by 7 bases, and 13 bases separated the two germline ends. This CDR3 has 13 amino acids. CDR3 bases: TGTGCCTGGAGGGCCCAGGCCCATAATGAGCAGTTCTTC. Protein: CAWRAQAHNEQFF.

The CDR3 bases are TGCAGCGCCGTGGGGGGGCCCGAAGCTTTCTTT. This translates into CSAVGGPEAFF. The chain links TRBV29-1 to TRBJ1-1; possible D gene TRBD1, 6 bases. The CDR3 loop spans 11 amino acids. The V gene's germline CDR1 is SQVTM and CDR2 ANQGSEA. Trimming pared 7 bases from V and 8 bases from J, leaving 14 bases between.

The chain links TRBV27 to TRBJ2-3, with D unresolved. CDR1 and CDR2 from the germline V gene are MNHEY and SMNVEV (reference sequence). The ends were cut back, 10 bases at V and 5 bases at J, with 16 bases in the middle. This CDR3 has 13 amino acids. This CDR3 reads CATTPQDRDTQYF. CDR3 in DNA: TGTGCCACCACTCCTCAGGATCGAGATACGCAGTATTTT.

The CDR3 sequence is CAWSTSGVTDTQYF. In DNA form, the CDR3 reads TGTGCCTGGAGTACTAGCGGCGTCACAGATACGCAGTATTTT. This chain uses TRBV30 with TRBJ2-3; the match to TRBD2 covers 8 bases. This CDR3 contains 14 residues. V was clipped by 2 bases and J by 2 bases; unmatched bases: 3. Per the germline V gene, CDR1 is GTSNPN and CDR2 is SVGIG (reference sequence). Full variable domain (outside the CDR3, taken from reference TRBV30 and TRBJ2-3): SQTIHQWPATLVQPVGSPLSLECTVEGTSNPNLYWYRQAAGRGLQLLFYSVGIGQISSEVPQNLSASRPQDRQFILSSKKLLLSDSGFYLCAWSTSGVTDTQYFGPGTRLTVL.

This sequence joins TRBV15 and TRBJ1-5, with a possible D match to TRBD1 (5 bases). There are 16 residues in the CDR3. The V end lost 4 bases, the J end lost 2 bases, and 15 bases lay between the germline ends. Germline V gives CDR1 LNHNV, CDR2 YYDKDF (reference sequence). CDR3 protein: CATSKESPGGNQPQHF. CDR3 nucleotides: TGTGCCACCAGCAAAGAATCACCGGGGGGCAATCAGCCCCAGCATTTT.

The CDR3: CAWSVRDRGVYEQYF. The CDR3 DNA reads TGTGCCTGGAGTGTACGGGACAGGGGAGTGTACGAGCAGTACTTC. The genes are TRBV30 and TRBJ2-7; 10 nucleotides match TRBD1. Losses at the gene ends were 0 bases for V and 4 bases for J; bases not matched to a gene: 6. Germline assignment: CDR1 GTSNPN and CDR2 SVGIG (reference sequence). This CDR3 region has 15 residues.

This rearrangement joins TRBV15 to TRBJ1-3; D may be TRBD1 (5 bases). V was shortened by 0 bases and J by 3 bases, with 12 bases between the two germline ends. This CDR3 comprises 16 residues. Germline V gives CDR1 LNHNV, CDR2 YYDKDF (reference sequence). The CDR3 region is CATSRDNSQGGNTIYF. The CDR3 nucleotides read TGTGCCACCAGCAGAGATAATTCCCAGGGTGGAAACACCATATATTTT.

The chain employs TRBV6-5 and TRBJ2-3; TRBD1 matches at 9 bases. This CDR3 has 16 residues. V shed 2 bases and J 7 bases; nucleotides not matched to a gene: 10. CDR1 MNHEY and CDR2 SVGAGI come from the germline V gene. The CDR3 spells CASSYAGQGITNTQYF. The CDR3 DNA reads as TGTGCCAGCAGTTACGCTGGACAGGGGATAACGAATACGCAGTATTTT.

The J gene is TRBJ2-2, the V gene TRBV19; 7 nucleotides agree with TRBD1. The CDR3 loop spans 15 amino acids. Germline V gene lookup returns CDR1 LNHDA and CDR2 SQIVND (reference sequence). Losses at the gene ends were 5 bases for V and 3 bases for J; bases not matched to a gene: 6. CDR3 in amino acids: CASSSDRVDTGELFF. CDR3 bases: TGTGCCAGTAGTTCCGACAGGGTGGACACCGGGGAGCTGTTTTTT.

The CDR3 coding sequence is TGTGCCAGCAGTCCCATAGGGGGGAGGGTATTATACAATGAGCAGTTCTTC. As protein: CASSPIGGRVLYNEQFF. This chain joins TRBV27 and TRBJ2-1, with D possibly matching TRBD2 (7 bases). Germline values: CDR1 MNHEY, CDR2 SMNVEV (reference sequence). CDR3 length: 17 amino acids. Trimming left V 5 bases short and J 4 bases short, with 21 bases between.

The CDR3 sequence is CASSLLGQGSDTQYF. The CDR3 region has the DNA TGTGCCAGCAGCTTATTGGGGCAGGGGTCAGATACGCAGTATTTT. The rearrangement links TRBV7-2 to TRBJ2-3, with D tentatively TRBD1 (6 bases). The germline V gene has CDR1 SGHTA and CDR2 FQGNSA. The CDR3 has 15 residues. V lost 2 bases, J lost 4 bases, and 13 bases lay in between.

The CDR3: CAWSEQSNEKLFF. As DNA, the CDR3 is TGTGCCTGGAGTGAACAGTCTAATGAAAAACTGTTTTTT. The rearrangement links TRBV30 to TRBJ1-4; D gene uncertain. CDR3 length: 13 residues. Trimming pared 1 base from V and 3 bases from J, leaving 6 bases between. Germline loops: CDR1 GTSNPN, CDR2 SVGIG (reference sequence).

The genes are TRBV10-1 and TRBJ1-1, with a weak D call TRBD1 (6 bases). The germline V gene has CDR1 WNHNN and CDR2 SYGVQD (reference sequence). V was pared by 6 bases and J by 0 bases, with 11 bases between. The CDR3 length is 14 residues. The CDR3 is CASRHRDMNTEAFF. CDR3 sequence (DNA): TGCGCCAGCAGACACCGGGACATGAACACTGAAGCTTTCTTT.

The chain combines TRBV18 with TRBJ1-3, with no clear D. Germline-derived CDR1 and CDR2 are KGHSH and LQKENI. Trimming removed 6 bases at V and 2 bases at J, with 14 bases between. The CDR3 runs 15 residues. The CDR3 sequence is CASSPRSEAGNTIYF. For the CDR3, the DNA is TGTGCCAGCTCCCCCCGGTCCGAGGCTGGAAACACCATATATTTT.

The chain has TRBV27 and TRBJ2-7; 8 bases are shared with TRBD2. With V trimmed by 1 base and J by 2 bases, 7 bases remained unmatched. This CDR3 region has 16 residues. Germline CDR1 and CDR2: MNHEY and SMNVEV (reference sequence). CDR3 in DNA: TGTGCCAGCAGTTTATATCTAGCGGGCGCGCCCTACGAGCAGTACTTC. This translates into CASSLYLAGAPYEQYF.

The chain is built from TRBV28 and TRBJ1-3, with D perhaps matching TRBD1 (5 bases). With 6 bases removed from V and 0 bases from J, the gap between germline ends came to 18 bases. The CDR3 covers 17 residues. Germline V gives CDR1 MDHEN, CDR2 SYDVKM. DNA for the CDR3: TGTGCCAGCAGCCCCGCCGGGACTTCCCTCTCTGGAAACACCATATATTTT. Translation gives CASSPAGTSLSGNTIYF.